The sequence of this TCR beta chain was determined in a study of control samples from healthy donors and cancer patients. Trimming removed 0 bases at V and 10 bases at J, with 6 bases between. Germline CDR1 reads SGHAT; CDR2 reads FQNNGV. The CDR3 has 11 amino acids. Only in-frame clones appear in the TCRdb table, and some are missing; sequencing was by immunoSEQ multiplex PCR. The sample lists approximately 170,000 clones, 90% to 95% occurring once. The chain combines TRBV11-2 with TRBJ1-1; D is unresolved. The origin of this receptor is a woman aged 25 to 39 in good health. Sequencing was performed on blood. Here the CDR3 reads CASSLEGRAFF. CDR3 DNA sequence: TGTGCCAGCAGCTTAGAGGGTCGAGCTTTCTTT.